A single sample gave rise to the 25 T cell receptor beta chains below, sequenced in a study of neurological immune-mediated disorders. TCRdb re-called the 5' RACE reads with MiXCR, one entry per CDR3 protein. The profile shows about 36,000 distinct CDR3 sequences, about a tenth of them singletons. Input material: PBMCs. These receptor sequences come from a woman in her 30s with HTLV-1-associated myelopathy (HAM/TSP).

This clonotype was counted many times. The V gene is TRBV20-1, the J gene TRBJ2-2, with a possible D match to TRBD1 (6 bases). The CDR3 loop spans 15 amino acids. Trimming left V 6 bases short and J 0 bases short, with 14 bases between. Germline values: CDR1 DFQATT, CDR2 SNEGSKA (reference sequence). CDR3 in amino acids: CSAGTPGANTGELFF. DNA for the CDR3: TGCAGTGCCGGGACACCAGGCGCGAACACCGGGGAGCTGTTTTTT.

This clonotype came up many times. The chain couples TRBV19 to TRBJ2-3; maybe TRBD1 (6 bases). Germline V gene sequence: CDR1 LNHDA, CDR2 SQIVND (reference sequence). The CDR3 spans 15 residues. Trimming shortened V by 3 bases and J by 5 bases, and 15 bases separated the two germline ends. The CDR3 DNA follows: TGTGCCAGTAGTATTGGGCAGGGGTCCAGAGATACGCAGTATTTT. The encoded protein is CASSIGQGSRDTQYF.

In the case of this clonotype: The junction departs from germline at one end; a sequencing error may be responsible. V and J are TRBV5-1 and TRBJ2-3; 9 bases match TRBD2. CDR1 and CDR2 from the germline V gene are SGHRS and YFSETQ. There are 17 residues in the CDR3. CDR3 sequence (DNA): TGTGCCAGCAGCTTGGGAGAGAGCGGGGGGCTGGGGGATACGCAGTATTTT. It translates to CASSLGESGGLGDTQYF.

This clonotype occurred many times. The chain is built from TRBV28 and TRBJ2-1; 7 nucleotides align to TRBD1. Germline loops: CDR1 MDHEN, CDR2 SYDVKM. The V and J ends lost 7 bases and 2 bases, in that order; junction bases with no gene match: 5. The CDR3 runs to 14 residues. The CDR3: CASKSDRAYNEQFF. DNA of the CDR3: TGTGCCAGCAAGTCTGACAGGGCCTACAATGAGCAGTTCTTC.

This clonotype occurred many times. This CDR3 is CASSGTLREGVVYGYTF. The CDR3 DNA is TGTGCCAGCAGCGGAACCCTCAGAGAGGGGGTAGTCTATGGCTACACCTTC. V is TRBV9 and J is TRBJ1-2; TRBD1 is a possible D gene (6 bases). Germline CDR1 is SGDLS and CDR2 is YYNGEE. This CDR3 is built from 17 residues. Deletions cut 3 bases from V and 4 bases from J, with 22 bases between.

There are many counts of this clonotype. V is TRBV2 and J is TRBJ1-2; 9 nucleotides line up with TRBD1. CDR1 and CDR2 (germline): SNHLY, FYNNEI. The CDR3 is 15 residues long. V lost 7 bases, J lost 8 bases, and 14 bases stayed unmatched. CDR3 in DNA: TGTGCCAGCACGGGACAGGGTCTGGCTCAGGGCGGCTACACCTTC. Residues: CASTGQGLAQGGYTF.

This clonotype was detected many times. The chain recombines TRBV20-1 with TRBJ2-3, with D perhaps TRBD1 or TRBD2 (6 bases each). The V gene's germline CDR1 is DFQATT and CDR2 SNEGSKA (reference sequence). Trimming pared 6 bases from V and 1 base from J, leaving 8 bases between. The CDR3 is made up of 12 amino acids. The CDR3 region is CSAGGRTDTQYF. The CDR3 nucleotides are TGCAGTGCGGGGGGCCGCACAGATACGCAGTATTTT.

This clonotype came up a few times. The genes are TRBV25-1 and TRBJ1-4; D perhaps matches TRBD1 (5 bases). Germline CDR1 MGHDK, CDR2 SYGVNS. This CDR3 comprises 13 residues. The V gene lost 3 bases and the J gene lost 7 bases, with 9 bases spanning the gap. CDR3 nucleotide sequence: TGTGCCAGCAGTGAGCCAGGGAGTGAAAAACTGTTTTTT. Protein sequence: CASSEPGSEKLFF.

This clonotype was recorded many times. The J gene is TRBJ2-7, the V gene TRBV2; possible D gene TRBD1, 6 bases. Per the germline V gene, CDR1 is SNHLY and CDR2 is FYNNEI. There are 14 residues in the CDR3. Trimming pared 5 bases from V and 2 bases from J, leaving 13 bases between. CDR3 loop: CASSSQGNTYEQYF. CDR3 sequence (DNA): TGTGCCAGCAGTTCCCAGGGGAATACCTACGAGCAGTACTTC. Supplemented by reference TRBV2 and TRBJ2-7, the full variable domain reads EPEVTQTPSHQVTQMGQEVILRCVPISNHLYFYWYRQILGQKVEFLVSFYNNEISEKSEIFDDQFSVERPDGSNFTLKIRSTKLEDSAMYFCASSSQGNTYEQYFGPGTRLTVT.

This clonotype was seen repeatedly, ten times or more. V is TRBV5-1 and J is TRBJ2-7, with 9 bases aligning to TRBD2. The CDR3 covers 16 residues. Germline CDR1 is SGHRS and CDR2 is YFSETQ. Unmatched junction bases numbered 8, after V lost 4 bases and J lost 0 bases. CDR3 loop: CASSRRTSANSYEQYF. CDR3 nucleotides: TGCGCCAGCAGCCGCCGGACTAGCGCAAACTCCTACGAGCAGTACTTC.

The chain is built from TRBV5-1 and TRBJ2-3; 9 bases fit TRBD1. Germline lookup yields CDR1 SGHRS and CDR2 YFSETQ. The CDR3 sequence is 16 residues long. The V segment lost 0 bases and the J segment 4 bases; nucleotides outside the gene matches: 6. Here the CDR3 DNA reads TGCGCCAGCAGCTTGGAACCGGGACAGGGTCCAGATACGCAGTATTTT. Its translation is CASSLEPGQGPDTQYF.

This clonotype was counted ten times or more. The chain employs TRBV5-1 and TRBJ2-5; D gene unclear. CDR3 length: 13 residues. The germline V gene has CDR1 SGHRS and CDR2 YFSETQ. The V gene lost 0 bases and the J gene lost 2 bases, with 5 bases spanning the gap. CDR3 sequence (DNA): TGCGCCAGCAGCTTGGGGCAGCAAGAGACCCAGTACTTC. Protein sequence: CASSLGQQETQYF.

Ten or more counts support this clonotype. The genes are TRBV20-1 and TRBJ2-1, with a weak D call TRBD2 (5 bases). V was shortened by 6 bases and J by 9 bases, with 9 bases between the two germline ends. The CDR3 sequence is 10 residues long. Germline V gene lookup returns CDR1 DFQATT and CDR2 SNEGSKA (reference sequence). The chain's CDR3 is CSARTFEQFF. The CDR3 bases are TGCAGTGCACGGACTTTTGAGCAGTTCTTC.

Worth noting for this clonotype: One base away lies a much larger clone, so this may be a sequencing read error. The V call is TRBV5-1, the J call TRBJ2-1; D gene unclear. The CDR3 covers 17 residues. With 0 bases removed from V and 0 bases from J, the gap between germline ends came to 13 bases. Per the germline V gene, CDR1 is SGHRS and CDR2 is YFSETQ. The DNA for the CDR3 is TGCGCCAGCAGCTTGGACCCCCACCCGATCTCCTACAATGAGCAGTTCTTC. This sequence encodes CASSLDPHPISYNEQFF.

This clonotype was observed at least ten times. The chain has TRBV20-1 and TRBJ1-2; 7 bases agree with TRBD1. Trimming at V came to 5 bases and at J to 2 bases, leaving 20 bases not matched to a gene. Germline V gene sequence: CDR1 DFQATT, CDR2 SNEGSKA (reference sequence). The CDR3 sequence is 18 residues long. The CDR3 sequence is CSARTRYRGIITNYGYTF. The CDR3 DNA is TGCAGTGCTCGGACCCGATACAGGGGAATCATAACAAACTATGGCTACACCTTC.

This clonotype was seen ten or more times. The chain carries TRBV20-1 and TRBJ2-1; TRBD2 matches at 12 bases. The V gene end was trimmed by 6 bases and the J gene end by 3 bases; junction bases not matched to a gene: 3. Per the germline V gene, CDR1 is DFQATT and CDR2 is SNEGSKA (reference sequence). The length of the CDR3 is 14 residues. The CDR3 protein is CSAWTSGNYNEQFF. CDR3 DNA sequence: TGCAGTGCGTGGACTAGCGGGAACTACAATGAGCAGTTCTTC.

This clonotype was recorded at least ten times. CDR3 bases: TGCGCCAGCAGCTTGGCCGGGGGAACTAATGAAAAACTGTTTTTT. It encodes CASSLAGGTNEKLFF. The chain couples TRBV5-1 to TRBJ1-4, with D tentatively TRBD1 (5 bases). Trimming removed 0 bases from V and 1 base from J, with 7 bases in between. The CDR3 totals 15 residues. CDR1 SGHRS and CDR2 YFSETQ come from the germline V gene.

This clonotype was counted ten times or more. The chain has TRBV3-1 and TRBJ2-7; the D is unclear. With 1 base removed from V and 4 bases from J, the gap between germline ends came to 8 bases. Germline CDR1 is LGHDT and CDR2 is YNNKEL (reference sequence). This CDR3 comprises 13 residues. The CDR3 reads CASSQADRYEQYF. Here the CDR3 DNA reads TGTGCCAGCAGCCAAGCGGACCGATACGAGCAGTACTTC.

In this sample, this clonotype turned up many times. This chain uses TRBV20-1 with TRBJ1-1; D remains ambiguous. The CDR3 covers 13 residues. In germline, CDR1 is DFQATT, CDR2 SNEGSKA (reference sequence). Trimming pared 1 base from V and 1 base from J, leaving 7 bases between. CDR3 sequence: CSARGQTNTEAFF. In nucleotides, the CDR3 is TGCAGTGCTAGAGGACAAACGAACACTGAAGCTTTCTTT.

There are many counts of this clonotype. V gene TRBV5-1 combines with J gene TRBJ2-2, with a possible D match to TRBD2 (7 bases). CDR3 size: 15 residues. V was shortened by 4 bases and J by 7 bases, with 17 bases between the two germline ends. Germline CDR1 is SGHRS and CDR2 is YFSETQ. The CDR3 nucleotides are TGCGCCAGCAGCGCCCCACGGGGGGCCGGCGGGGAGCTGTTTTTT. It specifies CASSAPRGAGGELFF. Variable domain in full (rest from reference TRBV5-1 and TRBJ2-2): KAGVTQTPRYLIKTRGQQVTLSCSPISGHRSVSWYQQTPGQGLQFLFEYFSETQRNKGNFPGRFSGRQFSNSRSEMNVSTLELGDSALYLCASSAPRGAGGELFFGEGSRLTVL.

This clonotype occurred many times. This chain uses TRBV12-3 or TRBV12-4 with TRBJ2-7; TRBD2 agrees at 8 bases. The CDR3 covers 13 residues. After removal of 4 bases from V and 3 bases from J, the junction contained 2 bases not matched to a gene. The CDR3 nucleotides are TGTGCCAGCAGTTCGGGACTAGGCTACGAGCAGTACTTC. As protein: CASSSGLGYEQYF.

This rearrangement joins TRBV30 to TRBJ1-1; unclear D gene. Trimming pared 0 bases from V and 0 bases from J, leaving 14 bases between. Germline CDR1 GTSNPN, CDR2 SVGIG (reference sequence). This CDR3 region has 16 residues. The CDR3 DNA reads as TGTGCCTGGAGTGTACTCAGGACCCTCATGAACACTGAAGCTTTCTTT. Translation gives CAWSVLRTLMNTEAFF.

In its sample, this clonotype was seen many times. The V call is TRBV20-1, the J call TRBJ1-1; no reliable D call. Germline V gene data show CDR1 as DFQATT and CDR2 as SNEGSKA (reference sequence). The length of the CDR3 is 12 residues. The V and J ends lost 3 bases and 10 bases respectively, with 15 bases between them. CDR3 loop: CSASLRPVGAFF. CDR3 nucleotide sequence: TGCAGTGCTAGTCTGCGTCCTGTTGGAGCTTTCTTT.

This clonotype was observed many times. The rearrangement uses TRBV5-1 and TRBJ2-1, with D unresolved. The CDR3 sequence is 14 residues long. Deletions cut 0 bases from V and 0 bases from J, with 4 bases between. Looked up from germline, CDR1 is SGHRS and CDR2 is YFSETQ. For the CDR3, the DNA is TGCGCCAGCAGCTTGGCAGGCTCCTACAATGAGCAGTTCTTC. Amino acids: CASSLAGSYNEQFF. Using reference TRBV5-1 and TRBJ2-1 for the parts outside the CDR3, the full variable domain is KAGVTQTPRYLIKTRGQQVTLSCSPISGHRSVSWYQQTPGQGLQFLFEYFSETQRNKGNFPGRFSGRQFSNSRSEMNVSTLELGDSALYLCASSLAGSYNEQFFGPGTRLTVL.

In this sample, this clonotype turned up many times. This sequence joins TRBV20-1 and TRBJ1-1; tentative D call: TRBD1 (5 bases). The CDR3 loop spans 14 amino acids. Germline V gene lookup returns CDR1 DFQATT and CDR2 SNEGSKA (reference sequence). V shed 3 bases and J shed 4 bases, with 15 bases lying between them. The CDR3 protein is CSARGDPGSTEAFF. The DNA of the CDR3 is TGCAGTGCTAGGGGGGACCCTGGGAGCACTGAAGCTTTCTTT.